These 20 T cell receptor beta chains came from one sample sequenced in a study of cytomegalovirus exposure and HLA in healthy donors. The primer mix had 60 Vbeta and 13 Jbeta primers. TCRdb keeps only in-frame clones here, not all; method: immunoSEQ multiplex PCR. The sample records 200,000 or so clones, 60% to 80% being singletons. The source material was PBMCs. The receptors shown here come from a male donor in good health and CMV-seronegative.

This chain uses TRBV19 with TRBJ2-1, with unresolved D. Germline loops: CDR1 LNHDA, CDR2 SQIVND (reference sequence). This CDR3 is built from 16 residues. The V and J ends lost 5 bases and 9 bases respectively, with 23 bases between them. CDR3 nucleotide sequence: TGTGCCAGTAGTCCCCCTGTTGGAGTGCCGCCGAGTGAGCAGTTCTTC. Encoded protein: CASSPPVGVPPSEQFF.

This chain joins TRBV5-1 and TRBJ1-1; D may be TRBD1 (6 bases). Germline-derived CDR1 and CDR2 are SGHRS and YFSETQ. The CDR3 length is 14 residues. V was pared by 0 bases and J by 5 bases, with 11 bases between. CDR3 coding DNA: TGCGCCAGCAGCTTGGAGTTCAGGGGTACTGAAGCTTTCTTT. Translating it yields CASSLEFRGTEAFF.

This clone has just a few counts. The gene calls are TRBV6-1 and TRBJ2-7; TRBD2 matches 10 bases. The germline CDR1 and CDR2 sequences are MNHNS and SASEGT. The trim removed 6 bases at V and 0 bases at J, leaving 5 bases unmatched. This CDR3 is 15 amino acids long. The CDR3 nucleotides read TGTGCCAGCAGAGGCCTAGCGGGAGCCTCCTACGAGCAGTACTTC. It encodes CASRGLAGASYEQYF.

CDR3 amino acids: CASSIDRLPGNTIYF. The CDR3, as DNA: TGTGCCAGCAGCATTGACAGGCTCCCTGGAAACACCATATATTTT. The chain joins TRBV11-2 to TRBJ1-3, with TRBD1 as a possible D gene (6 bases). The CDR3 has 15 amino acids. Trimming took off 5 bases at V and 2 bases at J, with 13 bases between the two ends. The V gene's germline CDR1 is SGHAT and CDR2 FQNNGV.

V and J are TRBV5-5 and TRBJ1-1, with 7 bases lining up with TRBD1. V trimming: 3 bases; J trimming: 2 bases; junction bases outside the gene matches: 13. CDR1 and CDR2 (germline): SGHKS, YYEKEE (reference sequence). The CDR3 has 17 residues. The CDR3 nucleotides read TGTGCCAGCAGCTCCCCTAGAGGTTACAGGGGTAACACTGAAGCTTTCTTT. Amino acid sequence: CASSSPRGYRGNTEAFF. Together with reference TRBV5-5 and TRBJ1-1, the CDR3 gives the full variable domain: DAGVTQSPTHLIKTRGQQVTLRCSPISGHKSVSWYQQVLGQGPQFIFQYYEKEERGRGNFPDRFSARQFPNYSSELNVNALLLGDSALYLCASSSPRGYRGNTEAFFGQGTRLTVV.

This chain uses TRBV5-1 with TRBJ2-7; 9 nucleotides match TRBD1. This CDR3 has 15 amino acids. Trimming removed 0 bases from V and 3 bases from J; junction bases left unmatched: 4. The germline V gene has CDR1 SGHRS and CDR2 YFSETQ. The chain's CDR3 is CASSLEGTGLYEQYF. Written as DNA, the CDR3 is TGCGCCAGCAGCTTGGAGGGGACAGGGCTCTACGAGCAGTACTTC.

The V gene is TRBV5-5, the J gene TRBJ1-5, with D uncertain. V was clipped by 0 bases and J by 1 base, with 11 bases between them. Germline V lookup: CDR1 SGHKS, CDR2 YYEKEE (reference sequence). The CDR3 sequence is 16 residues long. The CDR3 loop reads CASSLGLIQSNQPQHF. DNA for the CDR3: TGTGCCAGCAGCTTGGGGCTTATACAGAGCAATCAGCCCCAGCATTTT.

J is TRBJ2-1 and V is TRBV7-9; D is unresolved. Trimming took off 5 bases at V and 4 bases at J, with 18 bases between the two ends. Germline lookup yields CDR1 SEHNR and CDR2 FQNEAQ (reference sequence). The CDR3 totals 16 residues. The CDR3 spells CASSPRPHPSYNEQFF. The CDR3 DNA reads as TGTGCCAGCAGCCCGCGGCCGCACCCCAGTTACAATGAGCAGTTCTTC.

The rearrangement uses TRBV7-3 and TRBJ2-2; possibly TRBD2 for D (6 bases). This CDR3 is 14 amino acids long. Trimming left V 5 bases short and J 4 bases short, with 11 bases between. From germline, CDR1 is SGHTA and CDR2 FQGTGA. CDR3 amino acids: CASSRDSPTGELFF. DNA for the CDR3: TGTGCCAGCAGCCGGGACTCTCCCACCGGGGAGCTGTTTTTT.

The chain is built from TRBV11-1 and TRBJ2-7, with 8 bases lining up with TRBD2. Germline V gene sequence: CDR1 SGHAT, CDR2 FQDESV (reference sequence). With V trimmed by 5 bases and J by 4 bases, 7 bases remained unmatched. The CDR3 contains 14 residues. The CDR3 bases are TGTGCCAGCAGCCGAACTAGCGGACTTTACGAGCAGTACTTC. It is translated as CASSRTSGLYEQYF.

The chain joins TRBV25-1 to TRBJ2-1, with 13 bases that match TRBD2. The CDR3 runs 18 residues. Germline V gene sequence: CDR1 MGHDK, CDR2 SYGVNS. V lost 4 bases and J lost 5; bases outside the gene matches: 11. This CDR3 is CASSVSGLAGVRDNEQFF. CDR3 bases: TGTGCCAGCAGTGTATCAGGACTAGCGGGAGTTAGGGACAATGAGCAGTTCTTC.

The V gene is TRBV6-5, the J gene TRBJ1-2; 8 nucleotides agree with TRBD1. The V segment lost 6 bases and the J segment 8 bases; nucleotides outside the gene matches: 5. Germline V gene data show CDR1 as MNHEY and CDR2 as SVGAGI. CDR3 size: 12 residues. CDR3 in amino acids: CASRRTGSGYTF. CDR3 bases: TGTGCCAGCAGGCGGACAGGGAGCGGCTACACCTTC.

This chain joins TRBV18 and TRBJ1-1; D possibly corresponds to TRBD1 (5 bases). Looked up from germline, CDR1 is KGHSH and CDR2 is LQKENI. The germline V and J ends were trimmed by 2 bases and 5 bases, with 21 bases remaining between them. This CDR3 is 17 amino acids long. The CDR3 DNA reads as TGTGCCAGCTCACCATACCCCAGGGCCGAGGAGTTGACTGAAGCTTTCTTT. Its protein product is CASSPYPRAEELTEAFF.

The V gene is TRBV30, the J gene TRBJ2-2; D not resolved. The germline gives CDR1 GTSNPN, CDR2 SVGIG (reference sequence). The CDR3 spans 15 residues. Trimming took 0 bases from V and 1 from J, leaving 9 bases between them. The CDR3 DNA reads as TGTGCCTGGAGTGTCGGGTCGAGGAACACCGGGGAGCTGTTTTTT. Encoded protein: CAWSVGSRNTGELFF.

This rearrangement joins TRBV29-1 to TRBJ1-1, with D possibly TRBD1 on 5 matching bases. Looked up from germline, CDR1 is SQVTM and CDR2 is ANQGSEA. This CDR3 has 14 amino acids. Trimming removed 4 bases from V and 0 bases from J, with 12 bases in between. The DNA for the CDR3 is TGCAGCGTTGTTAGGGGCGGGGTGAACACTGAAGCTTTCTTT. Amino acid sequence: CSVVRGGVNTEAFF.

This clone was seen only once. At one end the junction does not follow the germline gene, possibly because of a read error. This chain links TRBV7-9 with TRBJ2-2, with D possibly TRBD2 on 5 matching bases. Germline V lookup: CDR1 SEHNR, CDR2 FQNEAQ (reference sequence). The CDR3 runs 13 residues. Here the CDR3 reads CSSSPTGNGELFF. DNA for the CDR3: TGTTCCAGCAGCCCTACCGGGAACGGGGAGCTGTTTTTT.

This clone showed up just a few times. The CDR3 here is CASSPHPGSAPQYNEQFF. In DNA, the CDR3 is TGTGCCAGCAGCCCCCACCCCGGGTCAGCCCCTCAATACAATGAGCAGTTCTTC. V is TRBV7-3 and J is TRBJ2-1, with D uncertain. Between the trimmed V and J ends, which lost 5 bases and 4 bases, there was a span of 24 bases. Germline-derived CDR1 and CDR2 are SGHTA and FQGTGA. The CDR3 has 18 amino acids. The full variable domain, with the rest looked up from reference TRBV7-3 and TRBJ2-1, is GAGVSQTPSNKVTEKGKYVELRCDPISGHTALYWYRQSLGQGPEFLIYFQGTGAADDSGLPNDRFFAVRPEGSVSTLKIQRTERGDSAVYLCASSPHPGSAPQYNEQFFGPGTRLTVL.

A single count supports this clone. V usage is TRBV7-6 and J usage is TRBJ1-1, with TRBD1 matching over 10 bases. CDR1 is SGHVS and CDR2 is FNYEAQ in the germline V gene. The CDR3 contains 17 residues. V lost 5 bases and J lost 2; bases outside the gene matches: 11. The CDR3 is CASSRTGTGVLNTEAFF. The CDR3 bases are TGTGCCAGCAGCCGAACCGGGACAGGGGTTCTTAACACTGAAGCTTTCTTT.

J is TRBJ2-3 and V is TRBV29-1; possibly TRBD1 for D (6 bases). From germline, CDR1 is SQVTM and CDR2 ANQGSEA. Trimming shortened V by 3 bases and J by 0 bases, and 10 bases separated the two germline ends. The CDR3 is made up of 14 amino acids. In nucleotides, the CDR3 is TGCAGCGTTGAGGCAGGGGATAGCACAGATACGCAGTATTTT. It specifies CSVEAGDSTDTQYF.

The V call is TRBV7-2, the J call TRBJ2-1; D perhaps matches TRBD2 (6 bases). Trimming took 3 bases from V and 12 from J, leaving 15 bases between them. There are 13 residues in the CDR3. From germline, CDR1 is SGHTA and CDR2 FQGNSA. The CDR3: CASSFGGTGGQFF. The CDR3 DNA is TGTGCCAGCAGCTTTGGAGGGACCGGGGGGCAGTTCTTC.